The table lists the clone carrying this T cell receptor (beta chain) with a few counts. The data are from a study of blood T cells in healthy people across ages. Together with a sample-barcoded 5' primer, a J-beta primer mix was included in a second PCR lasting about 6 to 11 cycles. TCRdb independently ran MiXCR on the 5' RACE reads; one entry per CDR3 protein. Counted here are around 780,000 distinct CDR3 sequences, around three fifths occurring once; the ten biggest clones make up roughly 26%. V lost 4 bases to trimming and J lost 1 base; unmatched junction nucleotides: 5. Germline V lookup: CDR1 WSHSY, CDR2 SAAADI. There are 15 residues in the CDR3.

Specimen: blood. This receptor was identified in a man aged 35-49 years in good health. V and J are TRBV10-2 and TRBJ2-5, with 8 bases identical to TRBD2. The CDR3 region is CASSARAGAQETQYF. The CDR3 DNA is TGCGCCAGCAGTGCGAGAGCGGGAGCCCAAGAGACCCAGTACTTC.